Given below is one TCR beta chain in context. Its antigen target is currently unknown. No quality values exist for individual bases; no much larger clone is one base distant. Library preparation employed the immunoSEQ multiplex PCR assay. Alongside multiparametric flow cytometry, deep sequencing of rearranged TCR beta loci was used to profile the T cell repertoires. The table comes from immuneACCESS by way of TCRdb, which keeps in-frame sequences with V and J called. Part of the clones is missing from these tables; in studies checked, under half for an unresolved V gene and the rest for unknown reasons. The sample table holds some 20,000 clones, of which about nine tenths were seen once. In total, the top ten clones hold about a tenth of the sample. This specimen belongs to a study of lymphopenia after photon versus proton radiotherapy (dated by TCRdb to the late 2010s). In the study overall: The study compared the immunological effects of photon versus proton radiation therapy in patients with gastrointestinal tumors who developed high-grade lymphopenia. A cohort of about 20 patients with gastrointestinal tumors who received either photon or proton therapy and subsequently developed lymphopenia was included. The study aimed to characterize how the two radiation modalities differ in their impact on the immune system.

Broad study findings and their caveats: The survival association was assessed only in patients who died, and the authors presented better survival with proton therapy as a possibility rather than a demonstrated result. Proton-treated patients stayed relatively stable during treatment, while photon-treated patients lost naive T cells and TCR diversity and gained effector/memory populations. After the lymphocyte count nadir, oligoclonal expansion, especially of CD8+ Temra cells, was observed in photon-treated repertoires, and the drop in diversity was driven by this expansion. Across the cohort, a larger post-nadir drop in TCR diversity was inversely correlated with overall survival time among patients who died.

The receptor was isolated from a man between 65 and 80 years old with pancreatic cancer. The specimen was peripheral blood, collected from a patient treated with proton-based radiotherapy.

Read as DNA, the sequence is TGTGCCAGCTCACCGGTAATCTCTAGCGGGATCTACGAGCAGTACTTC. Translated, it reads CASSPVISSGIYEQYF. The sequence is built from TRBV18 and TRBJ2-7; 9 junctional bases match TRBD2. The cysteine opens and the phenylalanine closes a CDR3 of 16 amino acids. CDR3 DNA is the only sequence kept; it has 48 bases, read in frame from the first base. Ends trimmed: V by 3 bases, J by 3 bases; bases unmatched to a gene: 9. Looking up the germline V gene yields CDR1 KGHSH and CDR2 LQKENI.